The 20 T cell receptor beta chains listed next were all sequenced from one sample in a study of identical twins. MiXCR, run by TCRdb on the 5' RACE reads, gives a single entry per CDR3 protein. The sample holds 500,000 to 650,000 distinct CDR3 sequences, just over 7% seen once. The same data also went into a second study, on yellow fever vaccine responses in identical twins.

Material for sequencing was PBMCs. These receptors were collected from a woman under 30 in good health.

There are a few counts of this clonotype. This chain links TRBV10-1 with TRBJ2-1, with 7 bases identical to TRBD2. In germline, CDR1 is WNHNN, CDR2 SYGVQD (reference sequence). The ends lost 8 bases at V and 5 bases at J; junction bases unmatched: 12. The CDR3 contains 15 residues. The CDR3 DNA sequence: TGCGCCAGCGGCCCCGGCGGGGCGGGAGACAATGAGCAGTTCTTC. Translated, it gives CASGPGGAGDNEQFF.

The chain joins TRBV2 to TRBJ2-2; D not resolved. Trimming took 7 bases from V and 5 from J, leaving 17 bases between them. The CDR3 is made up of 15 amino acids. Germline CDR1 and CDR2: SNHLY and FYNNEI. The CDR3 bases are TGTGCCAGCACCCCTGGGGTCCTACGGACCGGGGAGCTGTTTTTT. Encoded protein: CASTPGVLRTGELFF.

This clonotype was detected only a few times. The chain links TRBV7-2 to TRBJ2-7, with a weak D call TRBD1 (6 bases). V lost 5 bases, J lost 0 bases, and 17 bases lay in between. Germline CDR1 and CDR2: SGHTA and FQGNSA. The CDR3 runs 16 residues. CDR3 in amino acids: CASSIIQGFSSYEQYF. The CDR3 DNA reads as TGTGCCAGCAGCATAATACAGGGTTTCAGCTCCTACGAGCAGTACTTC.

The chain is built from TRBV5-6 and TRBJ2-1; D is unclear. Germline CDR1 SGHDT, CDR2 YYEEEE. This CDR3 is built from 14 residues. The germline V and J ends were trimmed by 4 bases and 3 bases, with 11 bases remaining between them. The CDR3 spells CASSMIVSYNEQFF. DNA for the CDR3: TGTGCCAGCAGCATGATTGTCAGCTACAATGAGCAGTTCTTC.

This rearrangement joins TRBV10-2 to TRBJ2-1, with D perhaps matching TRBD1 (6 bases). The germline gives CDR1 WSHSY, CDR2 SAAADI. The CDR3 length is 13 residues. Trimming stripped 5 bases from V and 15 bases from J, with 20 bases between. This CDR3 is CASSIGTPASPFF. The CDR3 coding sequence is TGCGCCAGCAGTATAGGGACACCAGCCTCACCGTTCTTC.

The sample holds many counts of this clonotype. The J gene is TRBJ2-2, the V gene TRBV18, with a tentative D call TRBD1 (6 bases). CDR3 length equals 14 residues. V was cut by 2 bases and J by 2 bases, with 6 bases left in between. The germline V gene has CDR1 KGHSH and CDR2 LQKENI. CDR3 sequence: CASSPGTNTGELFF. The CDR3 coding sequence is TGTGCCAGCTCACCAGGGACAAACACCGGGGAGCTGTTTTTT.

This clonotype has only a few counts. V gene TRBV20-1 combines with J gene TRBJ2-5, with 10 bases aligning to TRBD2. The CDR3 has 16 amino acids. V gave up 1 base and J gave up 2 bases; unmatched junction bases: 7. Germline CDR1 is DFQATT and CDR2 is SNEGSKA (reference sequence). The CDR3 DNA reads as TGCAGTGCTAGAGGAGATAGCGGGGGGCCACAAGAGACCCAGTACTTC. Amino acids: CSARGDSGGPQETQYF.

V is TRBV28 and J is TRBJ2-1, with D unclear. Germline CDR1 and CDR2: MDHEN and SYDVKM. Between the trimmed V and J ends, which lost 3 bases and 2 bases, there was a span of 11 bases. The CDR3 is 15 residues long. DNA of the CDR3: TGTGCCAGCAGTTTTAATAGCTACCCCTACAATGAGCAGTTCTTC. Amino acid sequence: CASSFNSYPYNEQFF.

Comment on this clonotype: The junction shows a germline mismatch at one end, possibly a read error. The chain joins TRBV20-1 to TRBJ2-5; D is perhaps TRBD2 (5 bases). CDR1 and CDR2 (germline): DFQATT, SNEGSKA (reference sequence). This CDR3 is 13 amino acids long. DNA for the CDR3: TGCAGTGCTAGCACTCCGCTAAGGACTGCTCAGTATTTC. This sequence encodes CSASTPLRTAQYF.

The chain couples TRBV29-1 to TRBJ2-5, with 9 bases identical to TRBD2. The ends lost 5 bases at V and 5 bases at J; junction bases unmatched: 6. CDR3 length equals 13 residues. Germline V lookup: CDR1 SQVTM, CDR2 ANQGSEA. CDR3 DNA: TGCAGCGTTCGGGTAGCGGGGGCTGAGACCCAGTACTTC. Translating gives CSVRVAGAETQYF. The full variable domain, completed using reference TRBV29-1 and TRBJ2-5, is SAVISQKPSRDICQRGTSLTIQCQVDSQVTMMFWYRQQPGQSLTLIATANQGSEATYESGFVIDKFPISRPNLTFSTLTVSNMSPEDSSIYLCSVRVAGAETQYFGPGTRLLVL.

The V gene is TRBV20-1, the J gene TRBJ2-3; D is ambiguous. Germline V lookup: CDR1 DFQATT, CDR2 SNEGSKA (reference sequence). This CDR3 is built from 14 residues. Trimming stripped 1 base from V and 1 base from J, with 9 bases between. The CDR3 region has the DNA TGCAGTGCTAGAGTAGGGAAAGGCACAGATACGCAGTATTTT. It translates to CSARVGKGTDTQYF.

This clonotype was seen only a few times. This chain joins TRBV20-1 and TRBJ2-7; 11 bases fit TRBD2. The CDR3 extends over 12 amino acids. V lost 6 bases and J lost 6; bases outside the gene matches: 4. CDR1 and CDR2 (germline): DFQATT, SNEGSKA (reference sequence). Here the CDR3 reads CSADGTSGEQYF. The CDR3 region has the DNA TGCAGTGCCGACGGGACTAGCGGCGAGCAGTACTTC.

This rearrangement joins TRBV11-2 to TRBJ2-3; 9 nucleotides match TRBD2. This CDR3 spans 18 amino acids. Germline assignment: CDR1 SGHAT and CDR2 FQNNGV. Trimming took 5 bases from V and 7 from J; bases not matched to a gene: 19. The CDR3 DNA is TGTGCCAGCAGCCCCCTAGGGTCCTTAGCGGGAGTGGGAAATACGCAGTATTTT. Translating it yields CASSPLGSLAGVGNTQYF.

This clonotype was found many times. CDR3 residues: CASSLEGFRDYEQYF. DNA of the CDR3: TGCGCCAGCAGCTTGGAAGGTTTTAGGGACTACGAGCAGTACTTC. The J gene is TRBJ2-7, the V gene TRBV5-1; no clear D gene. The CDR3 is 15 amino acids. Germline-derived CDR1 and CDR2 are SGHRS and YFSETQ. V shed 0 bases and J shed 3 bases, with 13 bases lying between them. Based on the CDR3 plus reference TRBV5-1 and TRBJ2-7, the full variable domain is KAGVTQTPRYLIKTRGQQVTLSCSPISGHRSVSWYQQTPGQGLQFLFEYFSETQRNKGNFPGRFSGRQFSNSRSEMNVSTLELGDSALYLCASSLEGFRDYEQYFGPGTRLTVT.

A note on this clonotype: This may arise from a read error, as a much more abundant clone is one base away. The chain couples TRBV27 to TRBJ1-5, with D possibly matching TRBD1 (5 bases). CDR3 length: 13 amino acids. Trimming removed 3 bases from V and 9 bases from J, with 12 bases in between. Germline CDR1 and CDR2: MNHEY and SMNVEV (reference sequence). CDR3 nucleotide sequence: TGTGCCAGCAGTTTTGGCAGGGACCTGCCCCAGCATTTT. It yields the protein CASSFGRDLPQHF.

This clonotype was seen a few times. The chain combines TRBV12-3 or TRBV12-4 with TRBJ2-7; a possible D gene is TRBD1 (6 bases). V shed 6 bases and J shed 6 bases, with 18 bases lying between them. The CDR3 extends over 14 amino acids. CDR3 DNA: TGTGCCAGCAGACCAAACAGGGTCCGAGGCGAGCAGTACTTC. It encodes CASRPNRVRGEQYF.

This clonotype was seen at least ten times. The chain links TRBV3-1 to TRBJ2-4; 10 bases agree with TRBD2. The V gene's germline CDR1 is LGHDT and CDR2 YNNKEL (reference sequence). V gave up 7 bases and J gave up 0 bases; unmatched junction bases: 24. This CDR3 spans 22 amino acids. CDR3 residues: CASTVLAGELGSGARAKNIQYF. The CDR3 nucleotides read TGTGCCAGCACCGTCCTAGCGGGAGAGTTAGGGTCCGGTGCTCGAGCCAAAAACATTCAGTACTTC.

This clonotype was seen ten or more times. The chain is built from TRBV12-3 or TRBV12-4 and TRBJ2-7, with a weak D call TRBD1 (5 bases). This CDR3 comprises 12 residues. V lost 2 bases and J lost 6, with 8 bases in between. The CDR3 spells CASSLRGAEQYV. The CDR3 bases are TGTGCCAGCAGTTTAAGGGGTGCCGAGCAGTACGTC.

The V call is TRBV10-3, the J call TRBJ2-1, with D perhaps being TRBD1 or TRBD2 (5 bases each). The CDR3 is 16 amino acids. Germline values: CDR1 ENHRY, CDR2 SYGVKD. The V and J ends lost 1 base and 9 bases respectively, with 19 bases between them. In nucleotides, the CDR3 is TGTGCCATCAGTGAGTTAGGGGTCGGAGGCAGAGCTGAGCAGTTCTTC. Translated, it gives CAISELGVGGRAEQFF.

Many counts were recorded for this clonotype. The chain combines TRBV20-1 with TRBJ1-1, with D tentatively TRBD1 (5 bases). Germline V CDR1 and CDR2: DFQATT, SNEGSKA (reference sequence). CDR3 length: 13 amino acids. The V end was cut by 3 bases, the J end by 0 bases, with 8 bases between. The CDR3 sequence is CSARKGLNTEAFF. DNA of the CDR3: TGCAGTGCTAGGAAGGGGCTGAACACTGAAGCTTTCTTT.